This T cell receptor (beta chain) emerged from a study of blood T cell repertoires in COVID-19. In germline, CDR1 is SQVTM, CDR2 ANQGSEA. The V and J ends lost 7 bases and 5 bases respectively, with 14 bases between them. This CDR3 has 12 residues. The authors' processing: Researchers report that nucleated cell counts were estimated from reference gene primer amplification. Assay used: immunoSEQ multiplex PCR; TCRdb lists only in-frame clones, some missing. V and J calls and clone size are those listed in that table; D and trimming were worked out from the DNA. The sample has roughly 150,000 clones; around nine tenths are singletons.

The receptor was derived from a human donor in a cohort sampled during active COVID-19. Material: peripheral blood. J is TRBJ2-5 and V is TRBV29-1, with D tentatively TRBD2 (6 bases). CDR3 sequence: CSADRGMETQYF. In DNA form, the CDR3 reads TGCAGCGCGGACCGGGGGATGGAGACCCAGTACTTC.